This T cell receptor (beta chain) was documented in a study of blood T cell repertoires in COVID-19. Study-level information: Some COVID-19 samples were acute and others convalescent; all came from the United States, Italy and Spain. T cells, B-cell-depleted T cells, or PBMCs supplied cDNA or gDNA.

This clone was recorded only once. V lost 5 bases to trimming and J lost 5 bases, with 12 bases between them. There are 13 residues in the CDR3. Germline V gene lookup returns CDR1 SGHVS and CDR2 FQNEAQ. The repertoire was sequenced with immunoSEQ multiplex PCR; TCRdb's copy has only in-frame clones and lacks some. The table has roughly 250,000 clones, about 90% seen once; the top ten hold approximately 12%. The sequencing input was peripheral blood. This TCR came from a woman in her 30s with COVID-19, enrolled during active disease. The rearrangement links TRBV7-8 to TRBJ1-1; D perhaps matches TRBD1 (5 bases). The CDR3: CASSGGVTTEAFF. The CDR3 bases are TGTGCCAGCAGCGGGGGGGTAACGACTGAAGCTTTCTTT.